This T cell receptor (beta chain) is drawn from a study of shared clonotypes between healthy human individuals. Study-wide findings and caveats: Clonotype sharing among donors, it was expected, would be affected by sequencing depth. Rarefaction showed sorted-subset sequencing was incomplete despite large depth.

The table came from immunoSEQ multiplex PCR; TCRdb's copy has only in-frame clones and leaves some out. This table holds roughly 770,000 clones, 96% found once. On this clone itself: Antigen: not known.

The CDR3 extends over 14 amino acids. Germline lookup yields CDR1 SGHVS and CDR2 FQNEAQ. Between the trimmed V and J ends, which lost 5 bases and 2 bases, there was a span of 11 bases. The naive CD8 subset, CD45RO-negative cells positively selected for CCR7, excluded terminally differentiated effector memory CD45RA+ cells. The sequenced material came from naive CD8+ T cells sorted from blood. This TCR was recovered from a man aged 30 to 39 in good health. V is TRBV7-8 and J is TRBJ2-3; the D is unclear. The CDR3 nucleotides read TGTGCCAGCAGCCGGCTACAAGCCACAGATACGCAGTATTTT. Its translation is CASSRLQATDTQYF.